The 29 T cell receptor beta chains below come from one sample, sequenced in a study of cytomegalovirus exposure and HLA in healthy donors (dated by TCRdb to about 2017). The method was the immunoSEQ multiplex PCR assay. For the multiplex PCR, a mixture combining 60 forward primers for TCR Vbeta segments and 13 reverse primers for TCR Jbeta segments was used. TCRdb provides this immuneACCESS table in a form limited to in-frame rearrangements. Some clones are lacking; in checked studies, under half of them reflect an unresolved V gene, and why the rest are absent is not known. Here the sample has 64,000 or so clones; 55% to 80% occur a single time. The ten top clones hold 7.5% to 9% of the sample. Sequenced: PBMCs. The origin of the receptors is a man aged 40-50 years in good health and CMV-seropositive.

The chain uses TRBV2 and TRBJ1-1, with D uncertain. Trimming stripped 8 bases from V and 0 bases from J, with 13 bases between. Germline loops: CDR1 SNHLY, CDR2 FYNNEI. This CDR3 has 14 amino acids. The CDR3 DNA reads as TGTGCCAGCTCGGTAGCCGGGGTGAACACTGAAGCTTTCTTT. As protein: CASSVAGVNTEAFF.

With respect to this clone: Within the sample, other DNA sequences also encode this same CDR3. J is TRBJ1-1 and V is TRBV2; 8 positions match TRBD1. V was clipped by 6 bases and J by 1 base; unmatched bases: 1. Germline CDR1 reads SNHLY; CDR2 reads FYNNEI. This CDR3 is built from 13 residues. The CDR3 nucleotides read TGTGCCAGCAGCGGACAGGGGAACACTGAAGCTTTCTTT. This gives the protein CASSGQGNTEAFF.

In this sample, this clone turned up once. The chain has TRBV18 and TRBJ2-5; no firm D call. This CDR3 has 13 amino acids. V was clipped by 2 bases and J by 0 bases, with 4 bases between them. Germline V gives CDR1 KGHSH, CDR2 LQKENI. CDR3 amino acids: CASSPNNQETQYF. In nucleotides, the CDR3 is TGTGCCAGCTCACCAAATAACCAAGAGACCCAGTACTTC.

The rearrangement joins TRBV10-3 to TRBJ2-3, with D hard to call. The V end lost 1 base, the J end lost 0 bases, and 5 bases lay between the germline ends. Germline CDR1 is ENHRY and CDR2 is SYGVKD. CDR3 length equals 14 residues. The CDR3 sequence: CAISEYSSTDTQYF. CDR3 DNA: TGTGCCATCAGTGAGTACAGCAGCACAGATACGCAGTATTTT.

This rearrangement joins TRBV5-8 to TRBJ1-5; 8 bases match TRBD1. Germline V gene lookup returns CDR1 SGHTS and CDR2 YDEGEE. The CDR3 is 18 amino acids. The junction had 17 bases not matched to a gene; V was cut back by 5 bases and J by 4 bases. The CDR3 DNA reads TGTGCCAGCAGGAGTGTAGGGCAGGGGGCTTTAAGAAATCAGCCCCAGCATTTT. Translation: CASRSVGQGALRNQPQHF.

The genes are TRBV10-3 and TRBJ1-3, with TRBD1 as a possible D gene (5 bases). This CDR3 has 17 amino acids. With 3 bases removed from V and 0 bases from J, the gap between germline ends came to 15 bases. Germline values: CDR1 ENHRY, CDR2 SYGVKD. The CDR3 DNA reads as TGTGCCATCAGTGATTATCAGGGCGGGAGCTCTGGAAACACCATATATTTT. This gives the protein CAISDYQGGSSGNTIYF.

The V gene is TRBV19, the J gene TRBJ2-7; TRBD1 matches 10 bases. Germline V CDR1 and CDR2: LNHDA, SQIVND (reference sequence). The CDR3 length is 15 residues. V lost 5 bases to trimming and J lost 1 base; unmatched junction nucleotides: 5. The CDR3 loop reads CASSPGQGPSYEQYF. The CDR3 coding sequence is TGTGCCAGTAGTCCGGGACAGGGGCCTTCCTACGAGCAGTACTTC. Full variable domain (missing parts from reference TRBV19 and TRBJ2-7): DGGITQSPKYLFRKEGQNVTLSCEQNLNHDAMYWYRQDPGQGLRLIYYSQIVNDFQKGDIAEGYSVSREKKESFPLTVTSAQKNPTAFYLCASSPGQGPSYEQYFGPGTRLTVT.

The chain combines TRBV10-3 with TRBJ2-2; D unclear. The V and J ends lost 0 bases and 5 bases respectively, with 7 bases between them. CDR1 ENHRY and CDR2 SYGVKD come from the germline V gene. The CDR3 runs 14 residues. The CDR3 bases are TGTGCCATCAGTGAGTCTTTTAGAACCGGGGAGCTGTTTTTT. This sequence encodes CAISESFRTGELFF.

There are a few counts of this clone. This chain connects TRBV7-2 to TRBJ1-3; D remains ambiguous. V was shortened by 5 bases and J by 3 bases, with 14 bases between the two germline ends. Germline loops: CDR1 SGHTA, CDR2 FQGNSA. This CDR3 contains 15 residues. Here the CDR3 DNA reads TGTGCCAGCAGCCTGGACTCCCTTGATGGAAACACCATATATTTT. This codes for CASSLDSLDGNTIYF. Drawing the rest from reference TRBV7-2 and TRBJ1-3, the complete variable domain is GAGVSQSPSNKVTEKGKDVELRCDPISGHTALYWYRQSLGQGLEFLIYFQGNSAPDKSGLPSDRFSAERTGGSVSTLTIQRTQQEDSAVYLCASSLDSLDGNTIYFGEGSWLTVV.

This clone was counted once. The chain employs TRBV7-9 and TRBJ2-3, with TRBD2 as a possible D gene (7 bases). Germline CDR1 reads SEHNR; CDR2 reads FQNEAQ (reference sequence). The CDR3 totals 15 residues. The germline V and J ends were trimmed by 5 bases and 5 bases, with 17 bases remaining between them. CDR3 amino acids: CASSTREGVVDTQYF. The DNA for the CDR3 is TGTGCCAGCAGCACCAGGGAGGGGGTAGTAGATACGCAGTATTTT.

The chain is built from TRBV19 and TRBJ2-7, with D possibly being TRBD1 (8 bases). CDR1 and CDR2 from the germline V gene are LNHDA and SQIVND (reference sequence). There are 13 residues in the CDR3. V shed 7 bases and J shed 7 bases, with 17 bases lying between them. CDR3 bases: TGTGCCAGTACAAGGACAGGGCGGGAGGAGCAGTACTTC. This gives the protein CASTRTGREEQYF.

The rearrangement uses TRBV18 and TRBJ1-1; TRBD1 is a possible D gene (6 bases). Trimming took 3 bases from V and 0 from J, leaving 23 bases between them. Looked up from germline, CDR1 is KGHSH and CDR2 is LQKENI. CDR3 length: 19 amino acids. The DNA for the CDR3 is TGTGCCAGCTCACCCTTTGACGGGGGGCTCATGGCGTTGAACACTGAAGCTTTCTTT. Amino acids: CASSPFDGGLMALNTEAFF.

This chain uses TRBV6-5 with TRBJ1-2; D is undetermined. The CDR3 covers 15 residues. Germline assignment: CDR1 MNHEY and CDR2 SVGAGI. V lost 5 bases to trimming and J lost 2 bases, with 15 bases between them. The CDR3 sequence is CASSPPGRKNYGYTF. In DNA form, the CDR3 reads TGTGCCAGCAGTCCCCCCGGCAGGAAGAACTATGGCTACACCTTC.

There are a few counts of this clone. The rearrangement uses TRBV6-1 and TRBJ2-5; D is unclear. The CDR3 spans 14 residues. V lost 5 bases and J 2 bases, leaving 12 bases between the germline ends. Per germline, CDR1 MNHNS and CDR2 SASEGT. This CDR3 is CASSPGWSQETQYF. DNA for the CDR3: TGTGCCAGCAGTCCCGGATGGAGTCAAGAGACCCAGTACTTC.

The chain employs TRBV7-3 and TRBJ2-1, with 7 positions matching TRBD2. This CDR3 spans 13 amino acids. Germline CDR1 and CDR2: SGHTA and FQGTGA. V gave up 3 bases and J gave up 6 bases; unmatched junction bases: 2. The DNA of the CDR3 is TGTGCCAGCAGCTTGGGAGGGTCCAATGAGCAGTTCTTC. This translates into CASSLGGSNEQFF.

The chain uses TRBV9 and TRBJ2-5; D unresolved. Germline V CDR1 and CDR2: SGDLS, YYNGEE. The CDR3 is made up of 12 amino acids. Trimming took off 1 base at V and 5 bases at J, with 6 bases between the two ends. Here the CDR3 DNA reads TGTGCCAGCAGCGTATCAGCGGAGACCCAGTACTTC. It translates to CASSVSAETQYF.

A few counts support this clone. J is TRBJ2-2 and V is TRBV29-1; TRBD1 agrees at 7 bases. The germline CDR1 and CDR2 sequences are SQVTM and ANQGSEA. This CDR3 is 14 amino acids long. V lost 4 bases and J lost 3; bases outside the gene matches: 5. The CDR3 coding sequence is TGCAGCGTTGGCCGACAGGGAGACACCGGGGAGCTGTTTTTT. Protein product: CSVGRQGDTGELFF.

Only a few counts were recorded for this clone. This chain connects TRBV30 to TRBJ2-2; 10 nucleotides agree with TRBD2. CDR3 length: 15 amino acids. CDR1 is GTSNPN, CDR2 SVGIG, per germline (reference sequence). Trimming cost V 4 bases and J 10 bases; bases outside gene matches: 12. CDR3: CAWTGPAGGELELFF. The CDR3 DNA reads as TGTGCCTGGACGGGGCCAGCGGGGGGGGAGTTGGAGCTGTTTTTT.

The chain recombines TRBV10-3 with TRBJ2-3; D ambiguous. The CDR3 is made up of 14 amino acids. Germline V lookup: CDR1 ENHRY, CDR2 SYGVKD. Deletions cut 5 bases from V and 0 bases from J, with 9 bases between. The CDR3 DNA is TGTGCCATCAGTTCCCCAGGCAGCACAGATACGCAGTATTTT. Translation: CAISSPGSTDTQYF.

V gene TRBV5-4 combines with J gene TRBJ2-7, with D possibly being TRBD2 (5 bases). V was pared by 2 bases and J by 0 bases, with 9 bases between. The CDR3 is 14 residues long. Germline assignment: CDR1 SGHNT and CDR2 YYREEE (reference sequence). CDR3 in amino acids: CASSFRGSSYEQYF. The CDR3 DNA follows: TGTGCCAGCAGCTTCCGGGGAAGCTCCTACGAGCAGTACTTC.

This clone showed up just a few times. This sequence joins TRBV6-5 and TRBJ2-3; D is perhaps TRBD1 (6 bases). The CDR3 loop spans 15 amino acids. With 2 bases removed from V and 6 bases from J, the gap between germline ends came to 15 bases. Germline V gene lookup returns CDR1 MNHEY and CDR2 SVGAGI. In nucleotides, the CDR3 is TGTGCCAGCAGTTACGGGACGACAGGCTCTGATACGCAGTATTTT. This encodes CASSYGTTGSDTQYF.

The chain employs TRBV11-1 and TRBJ2-7, with 11 bases matching TRBD1. This CDR3 comprises 16 residues. The V and J ends lost 4 bases and 0 bases, in that order; junction bases with no gene match: 5. Germline V lookup: CDR1 SGHAT, CDR2 FQDESV (reference sequence). The CDR3 coding sequence is TGTGCCAGCAGCTCACCCGGGACAGGGGGCTCCTACGAGCAGTACTTC. Protein: CASSSPGTGGSYEQYF. Filled out from reference TRBV11-1 and TRBJ2-7, the complete variable domain reads EAEVAQSPRYKITEKSQAVAFWCDPISGHATLYWYRQILGQGPELLVQFQDESVVDDSQLPKDRFSAERLKGVDSTLKIQPAELGDSAMYLCASSSPGTGGSYEQYFGPGTRLTVT.

V usage is TRBV9 and J usage is TRBJ2-5, with 16 bases aligning to TRBD2. V lost 5 bases and J lost 1; bases outside the gene matches: 5. Germline V gives CDR1 SGDLS, CDR2 YYNGEE. This CDR3 is built from 17 residues. CDR3 in amino acids: CASSPGTSGGAQETQYF. CDR3 DNA: TGTGCCAGCAGTCCCGGGACTAGCGGGGGGGCCCAAGAGACCCAGTACTTC.

The CDR3 coding sequence is TGCGCCAGCAGCTTGGCGGGGGGTCCGAGGACCGGGGAGCTGTTTTTT. Translating gives CASSLAGGPRTGELFF. V is TRBV5-1 and J is TRBJ2-2; the match to TRBD2 covers 7 bases. The CDR3 covers 16 residues. Germline V CDR1 and CDR2: SGHRS, YFSETQ. J was trimmed by 5 bases and V by 0 bases; bases with no gene match: 7.

This clone was seen a few times. This chain uses TRBV5-1 with TRBJ1-1, with a weak D call TRBD1 (5 bases). This CDR3 has 14 residues. The germline V and J ends were trimmed by 0 bases and 7 bases, with 13 bases remaining between them. Germline loops: CDR1 SGHRS, CDR2 YFSETQ. CDR3 loop: CASSLDPSGGEAFF. For the CDR3, the DNA is TGCGCCAGCAGCTTGGACCCCTCGGGGGGTGAAGCTTTCTTT.

This clone was observed a few times. This chain connects TRBV7-8 to TRBJ1-2, with D perhaps matching TRBD1 (5 bases). V lost 1 base to trimming and J lost 8 bases, with 8 bases between them. CDR1 and CDR2 (germline): SGHVS, FQNEAQ. This CDR3 has 12 residues. DNA of the CDR3: TGTGCCAGCAGCTTAGGGGGCGCCGGCTACACCTTC. Its translation is CASSLGGAGYTF.

The chain uses TRBV9 and TRBJ1-1; D gene uncertain. Trimming pared 0 bases from V and 0 bases from J, leaving 12 bases between. CDR1 SGDLS and CDR2 YYNGEE come from the germline V gene. CDR3 size: 16 residues. CDR3 sequence reads: CASSVERPELNTEAFF. The DNA for the CDR3 is TGTGCCAGCAGCGTAGAGCGACCGGAGTTGAACACTGAAGCTTTCTTT.

The chain couples TRBV5-8 to TRBJ1-2; D is possibly TRBD1 (5 bases). CDR1 SGHTS and CDR2 YDEGEE come from the germline V gene. V was trimmed by 0 bases and J by 3 bases, leaving 12 bases between them. The length of the CDR3 is 15 residues. CDR3 sequence: CASSLAGPYDYGYTF. The CDR3, as DNA: TGTGCCAGCAGCTTGGCAGGGCCCTACGACTATGGCTACACCTTC.

This clone was detected only a few times. This chain links TRBV5-4 with TRBJ2-2, with TRBD2 as a possible D gene (5 bases). Germline V gives CDR1 SGHNT, CDR2 YYREEE (reference sequence). Trimming shortened V by 2 bases and J by 3 bases, and 23 bases separated the two germline ends. The CDR3 is 19 residues long. The CDR3 reads CASSFRGLRTLRDTGELFF. The CDR3 DNA is TGTGCCAGCAGCTTCAGAGGGCTCCGCACCCTACGGGACACCGGGGAGCTGTTTTTT.